A selection of T cell receptor beta chains follows, all from one sample in a study of T cell repertoires in cytomegalovirus infection. In TCRdb, the reads were re-called with MiXCR into one record per CDR3 protein. The data show around 180,000 distinct CDR3 sequences, approximately 19% seen once. Sequences were obtained from PBMCs. These receptors all stem from a human donor in good health (CMV status not recorded). Some clones in this sample may be carry-over from other donors' samples. Both conserved end residues are part of each CDR3. The D gene is left open where the match is weak.

J gene: TRBJ2-7; V gene: TRBV28; D gene: .; CDR3 protein: CASSRTFNYEQYF
J gene: TRBJ2-1; V gene: TRBV7-3; D gene: TRBD2; CDR3 protein: CASSSGTRLAEKDNEQFF
J gene: TRBJ1-1; V gene: TRBV28; D gene: TRBD1; CDR3 protein: CASQTGFMRWDTEAFF
J gene: TRBJ2-3; V gene: TRBV24-1; D gene: TRBD1; CDR3 protein: CATSAQGAADTQYF
J gene: TRBJ1-6; V gene: TRBV28; D gene: .; CDR3 protein: CASSSGNSPLHF
J gene: TRBJ1-6; V gene: TRBV28; D gene: .; CDR3 protein: CASSLQQGHKVPLHF
J gene: TRBJ1-4; V gene: TRBV7-9; D gene: .; CDR3 protein: CASSPSGRGRNEKLFF
J gene: TRBJ2-1; V gene: TRBV5-6; D gene: .; CDR3 protein: CASSFDRGESYNEQFF
J gene: TRBJ2-1; V gene: TRBV5-1; D gene: .; CDR3 protein: CASSTGLLGNSYNEQFF
J gene: TRBJ1-1; V gene: TRBV7-8; D gene: .; CDR3 protein: CASSPFESEAFF
J gene: TRBJ2-7; V gene: TRBV6-1; D gene: .; CDR3 protein: CASRATGSYEQYF
J gene: TRBJ2-7; V gene: TRBV7-2; D gene: .; CDR3 protein: CASSSPGRIYEQYF
J gene: TRBJ2-3; V gene: TRBV12-3/TRBV12-4; D gene: .; CDR3 protein: CASSFRAPDTQYF
J gene: TRBJ2-1; V gene: TRBV7-6; D gene: .; CDR3 protein: CASRDSGLVLSEQFF
J gene: TRBJ2-5; V gene: TRBV12-3/TRBV12-4; D gene: TRBD2; CDR3 protein: CASTLKGAGAQETQYF
J gene: TRBJ2-2; V gene: TRBV4-3; D gene: .; CDR3 protein: CASSQGGGGGTGELFF
J gene: TRBJ2-1; V gene: TRBV7-7; D gene: .; CDR3 protein: CASSQALGDNEQFF
J gene: TRBJ2-2; V gene: TRBV5-1; D gene: .; CDR3 protein: CASSSPPAANTGELFF